This paragraph reports one T cell receptor beta chain. One end of the junction is discordant with germline, which a read error may explain. Then a second PCR, running roughly 7 to 11 cycles, was carried out with a sample-barcoded 5' primer and a J-beta primer mix. MiXCR, applied by TCRdb to the 5' RACE reads, yields one record per CDR3 protein. Of 800,000 to 950,000 distinct CDR3 sequences listed, about 27% are singletons. These data are taken from a study of blood T cells in healthy people across ages. CDR1 and CDR2 from the germline V gene are MNHEY and SVGEGT. The CDR3 has 14 amino acids. The sample was also reused in another study, on T cells of mothers and their children. That study reports: Related and unrelated pairs show TCR recombination output that thymic selection shapes similarly.

Sequencing was done on a sample of blood. The clonotype was recovered from a woman aged 35 to 49 in good health. This sequence joins TRBV6-2 or TRBV6-3 and TRBJ1-1; 8 bases map to TRBD1. CDR3: CASSRPDRVTEVFF. The CDR3 DNA sequence: TGTGCCAGCAGTCGCCCGGACAGGGTAACTGAAGTTTTCTTT.